The sequence of this T cell receptor beta chain was determined in a study of identical twins. TCRdb re-analysed the 5' RACE reads in MiXCR, keeping a single row per CDR3 protein. The table lists about 810,000 distinct CDR3 sequences, approximately 13% of them singletons. As regards this clonotype: The antigen remains undetermined.

Study results and limitations: Beta clonotypes that were abundant in cord blood contained fewer insertions, a pattern absent from memory repertoires. Cross-sectional statistical analysis, not tracking of the same donors, underpinned the conclusions.

This CDR3 has 16 amino acids. Trimming stripped 6 bases from V and 5 bases from J, with 20 bases between. Germline loops: CDR1 MNHEY, CDR2 SMNVEV (reference sequence). These sequences were also reported in another study, on yellow fever vaccine responses in identical twins.

The source of this sequence is a woman aged 18-29 years in good health. Sequencing was done on a sample of PBMCs. This chain joins TRBV27 and TRBJ2-1; no clear D. The CDR3 DNA sequence: TGTGCCAGCAGCCGTAACCCCTGGCGAAGCAACAATGAGCAGTTCTTC. This gives the protein CASSRNPWRSNNEQFF.